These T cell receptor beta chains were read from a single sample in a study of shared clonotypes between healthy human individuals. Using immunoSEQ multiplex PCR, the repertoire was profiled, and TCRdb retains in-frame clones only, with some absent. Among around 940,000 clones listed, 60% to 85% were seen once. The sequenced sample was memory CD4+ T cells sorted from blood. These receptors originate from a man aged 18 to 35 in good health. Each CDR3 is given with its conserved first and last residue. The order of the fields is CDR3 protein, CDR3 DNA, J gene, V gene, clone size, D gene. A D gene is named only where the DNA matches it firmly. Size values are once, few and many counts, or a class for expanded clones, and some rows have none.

CDR3: CASKRARENADTQYF
DNA: TGTGCCAGCAAAAGGGCGCGGGAGAATGCAGATACGCAGTATTTT
J: TRBJ2-3
V: TRBV6-1
size: few
D: TRBD2

CDR3: CASSKRQVGRAANTGELFF
DNA: TGTGCCAGCAGCAAACGACAGGTCGGGAGGGCCGCGAACACCGGGGAGCTGTTTTTT
J: TRBJ2-2
V: TRBV11-2
size: .
D: TRBD2

CDR3: CASGREANTGELFF
DNA: TGTGCCAGCGGCCGGGAAGCGAACACCGGGGAGCTGTTTTTT
J: TRBJ2-2
V: TRBV9
size: few
D: .

CDR3: CASRPRTGGVNTIYF
DNA: TGCGCCAGTCGGCCCCGGACAGGGGGCGTGAACACCATATATTTT
J: TRBJ1-3
V: TRBV10-2
size: few
D: TRBD1

CDR3: CASSWNIQGATGELFF
DNA: TGCGCCAGCAGCTGGAACATACAGGGGGCAACCGGGGAGCTGTTTTTT
J: TRBJ2-2
V: TRBV5-1
size: .
D: TRBD1

CDR3: CASSPTRDGRYF
DNA: TGTGCCAGCAGTCCGACTAGGGACGGTCGGTATTTT
J: TRBJ2-3
V: TRBV28
size: .
D: .

CDR3: CASSFKDSLLGSNQPQHF
DNA: TGTGCCAGCAGTTTTAAGGACAGTCTCTTGGGAAGCAATCAGCCCCAGCATTTT
J: TRBJ1-5
V: TRBV27
size: .
D: .

CDR3: CASSPDKNYGYTF
DNA: TGTGCCAGCAGCCCAGACAAGAACTATGGCTACACCTTC
J: TRBJ1-2
V: TRBV7-3
size: .
D: .

CDR3: CASSRSTDTQYF
DNA: TGTGCCAGCAGCCGAAGCACAGATACGCAGTATTTT
J: TRBJ2-3
V: TRBV11-2
size: .
D: .

CDR3: CASRPVLGGQKLFF
DNA: TGTGCCAGTCGCCCGGTCCTCGGAGGACAAAAACTGTTTTTT
J: TRBJ1-4
V: TRBV6-5
size: .
D: .

CDR3: CASSLRGRAGGEKLFF
DNA: TGTGCCAGCAGCCTCCGGGGGAGGGCCGGGGGCGAAAAACTGTTTTTT
J: TRBJ1-4
V: TRBV5-4
size: once
D: .

CDR3: CAWKPSWDRGKGNYGYTF
DNA: TGTGCCTGGAAACCGTCTTGGGACAGGGGTAAGGGGAACTATGGCTACACCTTC
J: TRBJ1-2
V: TRBV30
size: .
D: TRBD1

CDR3: CASSPLASGANVLTF
DNA: TGTGCCAGCAGCCCCCTAGCCTCTGGGGCCAACGTCCTGACTTTC
J: TRBJ2-6
V: TRBV11-2
size: once
D: .

CDR3: CASKTRPPGEQFF
DNA: TGTGCCAGCAAGACTAGGCCCCCTGGTGAGCAGTTCTTC
J: TRBJ2-1
V: TRBV6-6
size: few
D: .

CDR3: CASSHRSGYTEAFF
DNA: TGTGCCAGCAGCCATCGATCGGGTTACACTGAAGCTTTCTTT
J: TRBJ1-1
V: TRBV14
size: once
D: .

CDR3: CASSYPGRYEQYF
DNA: TGTGCCAGCAGTTACCCCGGACGGTACGAGCAGTACTTC
J: TRBJ2-7
V: TRBV6-5
size: .
D: .

CDR3: CASSFESNPGSTQYF
DNA: TGTGCCAGCAGCTTTGAGAGCAATCCGGGGTCTACGCAGTATTTT
J: TRBJ2-3
V: TRBV7-2
size: .
D: .

CDR3: CASSPHPNSPLHF
DNA: TGTGCCAGCAGCCCGCACCCGAATTCACCCCTCCACTTT
J: TRBJ1-6
V: TRBV11-2
size: few
D: .

CDR3: CALRGQESSPLHF
DNA: TGTGCCTTGCGGGGACAGGAGAGTTCACCCCTCCACTTT
J: TRBJ1-6
V: TRBV10-3
size: .
D: TRBD1

CDR3: CASSPTPVQETQYF
DNA: TGTGCCAGCAGTCCTACCCCCGTTCAAGAGACCCAGTACTTC
J: TRBJ2-5
V: TRBV27
size: .
D: .